This T cell receptor beta chain is drawn from a study of blood T cell repertoires in COVID-19. In the study overall: Sites in the United States, Italy and Spain provided acute and convalescent COVID-19 samples. Sources were T cells, B-cell-depleted T cells, or PBMCs; the material itself was cDNA or gDNA.

Germline V CDR1 and CDR2: LNHNV, YYDKDF (reference sequence). V was pared by 3 bases and J by 6 bases, with 8 bases of the junction left unmatched. The CDR3 contains 16 residues. How the authors handled the data: It was from reference gene primer amplification that nucleated cell counts were estimated. Data came from immunoSEQ multiplex PCR; TCRdb stores just in-frame clones and leaves some out. D and trimming come from the DNA, and the V and J calls and clone size come from that table. Of some 340,000 clones listed, approximately 91% are singletons. Participants, about 18 to 90 years old, spanned around 25 US areas.

This clonotype was obtained from a woman aged 25 to 39 who had been exposed to COVID-19. The specimen was PBMCs or T cells enriched from blood (not recorded which). This chain uses TRBV15 with TRBJ1-4; TRBD1 matches 9 bases. CDR3 coding DNA: TGTGCCACCAGCAGGGGACAGGGCCCCGCGGATGAAAAACTGTTTTTT. It codes for CATSRGQGPADEKLFF.